These 27 T cell receptor beta chains originate from one sample sequenced in a study of T cells in Graves' hyperthyroidism and ophthalmopathy. Amplification yielded TCR beta CDR3 regions, with RNA transcripts as the source. During a first-round RT-PCR of the TCR CDR3, the HTBI primer set was used. Each CDR3 protein gets one entry after TCRdb re-called the multiplex PCR reads with MiXCR. The sample lists about 680,000 distinct CDR3 sequences; approximately 40% were seen once. Sequencing used blood. Source of these receptors: a woman between 40 and 50 years old with Graves' hyperthyroidism.

This clonotype came up a few times. The J gene is TRBJ1-2, the V gene TRBV7-9; 7 bases align to TRBD1. The V and J ends lost 3 bases and 6 bases, in that order; junction bases with no gene match: 10. CDR3 size: 15 residues. Germline V lookup: CDR1 SEHNR, CDR2 FQNEAQ (reference sequence). CDR3 protein: CASSLYRGSLDGYTF. Written as DNA, the CDR3 is TGTGCCAGCAGCTTGTACAGGGGAAGTTTGGATGGCTACACCTTC.

This clonotype was seen more than once but under ten times. The rearrangement links TRBV6-5 to TRBJ1-5; TRBD1 is a possible D gene (5 bases). CDR3 length: 13 amino acids. V was pared by 2 bases and J by 6 bases, with 8 bases between. The germline gives CDR1 MNHEY, CDR2 SVGAGI. The DNA for the CDR3 is TGTGCCAGCAGTTACGACAGTACTCAGCCCCAGCATTTT. Protein sequence: CASSYDSTQPQHF.

The rearrangement uses TRBV6-1 and TRBJ1-4, with D hard to call. CDR3 size: 14 residues. The germline gives CDR1 MNHNS, CDR2 SASEGT. With 7 bases removed from V and 0 bases from J, the gap between germline ends came to 9 bases. In DNA form, the CDR3 reads TGTGCCAGCAAATCGTCTGCAACTAATGAAAAACTGTTTTTT. Translating it yields CASKSSATNEKLFF.

Turning to this clonotype: The junction departs from the called germline gene at one end, perhaps through a read error. The chain uses TRBV13 and TRBJ1-4; 7 nucleotides agree with TRBD1. Germline V gives CDR1 PRHDT, CDR2 FYEKMQ (reference sequence). The CDR3 is made up of 16 amino acids. The CDR3 is CASSKQGPSWNGKLFF. In nucleotides, the CDR3 is TGTGCCAGCTCGAAACAGGGGCCTTCTTGGAATGGAAAACTGTTTTTT.

The rearrangement uses TRBV10-3 and TRBJ1-1; D ambiguous. V gave up 7 bases and J gave up 2 bases, with 5 bases separating them. The CDR3 sequence is 11 residues long. Germline values: CDR1 ENHRY, CDR2 SYGVKD. This CDR3 is CAITHNTEAFF. As DNA, the CDR3 is TGTGCCATCACTCATAACACTGAAGCTTTCTTT.

Concerning this clonotype itself: One end of the junction varies from germline; a read error may be responsible. The chain has TRBV7-9 and TRBJ1-2; weak D call: TRBD1 (5 bases). The CDR3 has 16 amino acids. Germline CDR1 reads SEHNR; CDR2 reads FQNEAQ (reference sequence). CDR3 coding DNA: TGCGCCAGCAGCCCTCCTGGGGCTCAGGGATGGTATGGCTACACCTTC. Translated, it gives CASSPPGAQGWYGYTF.

Ten or more counts support this clonotype. This chain connects TRBV9 to TRBJ2-7; 7 bases are shared with TRBD1. The CDR3 loop spans 16 amino acids. The V and J ends lost 3 bases and 2 bases, in that order; junction bases with no gene match: 11. The germline CDR1 and CDR2 sequences are SGDLS and YYNGEE. Here the CDR3 DNA reads TGTGCCAGCAGCGAGGGGGACAGTGGAAGTCCCTACGAGCAGTACTTC. Protein product: CASSEGDSGSPYEQYF.

Worth noting for this clonotype: A read error may produce the germline difference seen at one junction end. This chain links TRBV13 with TRBJ1-2, with 12 nucleotides matching TRBD1. CDR1 is PRHDT, CDR2 FYEKMQ, per germline (reference sequence). This CDR3 has 16 amino acids. CDR3 region: CASSLGTGGGSGGYTF. The CDR3 DNA reads TGTGCCAGCAGCCTAGGGACAGGGGGCGGTAGCGGTGGCTACACCTTC.

This clonotype has just a few counts. The chain carries TRBV20-1 and TRBJ2-7, with 14 bases identical to TRBD2. The length of the CDR3 is 19 residues. CDR1 and CDR2 (germline): DFQATT, SNEGSKA (reference sequence). With V trimmed by 2 bases and J by 2 bases, 14 bases remained unmatched. CDR3 in amino acids: CSARPRPGTSGGGTYEQYF. DNA for the CDR3: TGCAGTGCTAGACCGAGACCCGGGACTAGCGGGGGTGGTACCTACGAGCAGTACTTC.

This clonotype was seen just once. The chain uses TRBV15 and TRBJ2-7, with 11 nucleotides matching TRBD1. V lost 3 bases and J lost 4; bases outside the gene matches: 5. Germline loops: CDR1 LNHNV, CDR2 YYDKDF (reference sequence). This CDR3 has 15 amino acids. Here the CDR3 reads CATSSPGQGDYEQYF. The CDR3 nucleotides are TGTGCCACCAGCAGTCCGGGACAGGGGGATTACGAGCAGTACTTC.

This clonotype was observed a handful of times. This chain links TRBV11-3 with TRBJ2-7; D unresolved. This CDR3 region has 17 residues. Trimming shortened V by 0 bases and J by 10 bases, and 25 bases separated the two germline ends. CDR1 SGHNT and CDR2 YENEEA come from the germline V gene. CDR3: CASSLDLVSVDPTSQYF. The CDR3 bases are TGTGCCAGCAGCTTAGATCTGGTCTCGGTGGATCCTACGAGTCAGTACTTC.

The chain recombines TRBV7-6 with TRBJ2-3; TRBD1 or TRBD2 may be the D gene (5 bases each). Germline lookup yields CDR1 SGHVS and CDR2 FNYEAQ. Trimming stripped 2 bases from V and 8 bases from J, with 17 bases between. This CDR3 contains 15 residues. CDR3 coding DNA: TGTGCCAGCAGCTTACCGGGACGTCCAAGGTCTACGCAGTATTTT. It yields the protein CASSLPGRPRSTQYF.

The CDR3 protein is CSPGQQGTEAFF. CDR3 nucleotide sequence: TGCAGCCCTGGACAACAGGGGACTGAAGCTTTCTTT. This chain joins TRBV29-1 and TRBJ1-1; TRBD1 aligns across 7 bases. The germline V gene encodes CDR1 SQVTM and CDR2 ANQGSEA. The CDR3 loop spans 12 amino acids. V lost 8 bases to trimming and J lost 5 bases; unmatched junction nucleotides: 8.

This clonotype was detected a few times. Sequence at one end of the junction differs from germline and may be a read error. V gene TRBV7-9 combines with J gene TRBJ2-5; TRBD1 matches at 7 bases. The CDR3 totals 14 residues. The V gene's germline CDR1 is SEHNR and CDR2 FQNEAQ (reference sequence). CDR3 in DNA: TGTGCCGGCAGCCGTAGGGGGCCGAAAGAGACCCAGTACTTC. Protein product: CAGSRRGPKETQYF.

In its sample, this clonotype was seen a few times. V and J are TRBV12-3 or TRBV12-4 and TRBJ1-2; 9 bases match TRBD1. This CDR3 contains 17 residues. The V and J ends lost 2 bases and 4 bases, in that order; junction bases with no gene match: 11. The DNA of the CDR3 is TGTGCCAGCAGTTTATTAAGTACCGGGACAGGGCTCTATGGCTACACCTTC. Residues: CASSLLSTGTGLYGYTF.

This clonotype was seen at least ten times. DNA of the CDR3: TGCAGTGCTAGAGTCGACTATGAAGCTTTCTTT. As protein: CSARVDYEAFF. This chain links TRBV20-1 with TRBJ1-1, with D hard to call. The V gene's germline CDR1 is DFQATT and CDR2 SNEGSKA (reference sequence). The V and J ends lost 1 base and 7 bases respectively, with 7 bases between them. The CDR3 has 11 amino acids.

This clonotype was picked up many times. The V call is TRBV19, the J call TRBJ1-2; no clear D. From germline, CDR1 is LNHDA and CDR2 SQIVND (reference sequence). V was clipped by 8 bases and J by 0 bases, with 13 bases between them. This CDR3 is 14 amino acids long. CDR3 in amino acids: CASGKKDANYGYTF. CDR3 nucleotides: TGTGCCAGTGGGAAAAAAGATGCTAACTATGGCTACACCTTC.

The V and J genes are TRBV7-3 and TRBJ2-7; D possibly uses TRBD1 or TRBD2 (7 bases each). V lost 5 bases to trimming and J lost 0 bases, with 14 bases between them. The CDR3 is 15 residues long. The germline V gene encodes CDR1 SGHTA and CDR2 FQGTGA. For the CDR3, the DNA is TGTGCCAGCAGCCCAGGGGGGACTATCTCCTACGAGCAGTACTTC. It yields the protein CASSPGGTISYEQYF.

This clonotype was observed many times. The gene calls are TRBV20-1 and TRBJ2-7; 8 bases are shared with TRBD2. CDR3 length: 13 residues. The V gene end was trimmed by 2 bases and the J gene end by 6 bases; junction bases not matched to a gene: 6. Germline lookup yields CDR1 DFQATT and CDR2 SNEGSKA (reference sequence). Here the CDR3 DNA reads TGCAGTGCTAGACGGGGCGGGAGGATCGAGCAGTACTTC. Protein sequence: CSARRGGRIEQYF.

This clonotype was observed many times. The V and J genes are TRBV20-1 and TRBJ2-2; TRBD1 is a possible D gene (6 bases). Per the germline V gene, CDR1 is DFQATT and CDR2 is SNEGSKA (reference sequence). The CDR3 runs to 13 residues. Trimming removed 6 bases at V and 3 bases at J, with 11 bases between. This CDR3 reads CSARSGDTGELFF. For the CDR3, the DNA is TGCAGTGCGAGATCAGGGGACACCGGGGAGCTGTTTTTT.

This clonotype was seen more than once but under ten times. The V gene is TRBV5-1, the J gene TRBJ2-5; tentative D call: TRBD2 (6 bases). The CDR3 spans 13 residues. Trimming took off 4 bases at V and 8 bases at J, with 15 bases between the two ends. Per the germline V gene, CDR1 is SGHRS and CDR2 is YFSETQ. The CDR3 nucleotides read TGCGCCAGCAGCCCGGGACTTGCAGGCACCCAGTACTTC. The encoded protein is CASSPGLAGTQYF.

The rearrangement links TRBV7-2 to TRBJ1-5; no clear D gene. There are 15 residues in the CDR3. CDR1 SGHTA and CDR2 FQGNSA come from the germline V gene. V lost 5 bases and J 5 bases, leaving 16 bases between the germline ends. As DNA, the CDR3 is TGTGCCAGCAGCGTAAATCGGGCAGGCCATCAGCCCCAGCATTTT. Protein sequence: CASSVNRAGHQPQHF.

This clonotype was counted ten times or more. In DNA, the CDR3 is TGTGCCAGCAGCTTGGCGCTGGGGCATGGCTACACCTTC. Its translation is CASSLALGHGYTF. This chain links TRBV5-4 with TRBJ1-2; a possible D gene is TRBD1 (5 bases). CDR3 length: 13 residues. Germline V gene sequence: CDR1 SGHNT, CDR2 YYREEE (reference sequence). Trimming stripped 0 bases from V and 6 bases from J, with 9 bases between. The complete variable domain, with remaining parts taken from reference TRBV5-4 and TRBJ1-2, reads ETGVTQSPTHLIKTRGQQVTLRCSSQSGHNTVSWYQQALGQGPQFIFQYYREEENGRGNFPPRFSGLQFPNYSSELNVNALELDDSALYLCASSLALGHGYTFGSGTRLTVV.

This clonotype came up many times. This chain links TRBV7-9 with TRBJ1-2; D uncertain. V lost 2 bases and J lost 0, with 10 bases in between. CDR1 is SEHNR and CDR2 is FQNEAQ in the germline V gene (reference sequence). The CDR3 sequence is 15 residues long. The DNA for the CDR3 is TGTGCCAGCAGCTTATCCGAAATTTCTAACTATGGCTACACCTTC. Protein product: CASSLSEISNYGYTF.

As concerns this clonotype: Compared with germline, one end of the junction differs, possibly owing to a read error. The chain joins TRBV5-1 to TRBJ2-5, with D possibly matching TRBD1 (6 bases). Germline V gene sequence: CDR1 SGHRS, CDR2 YFSETQ. The CDR3 totals 15 residues. CDR3 bases: TGCGCCAGCAGCTCCGCCGGACAGTTCCAAGGGACCCAGTACTTC. The encoded protein is CASSSAGQFQGTQYF.

This rearrangement joins TRBV7-9 to TRBJ2-7; 16 bases align to TRBD2. The J call is in doubt because the DNA end fits TRBJ2-1 better. The CDR3 loop spans 15 amino acids. Germline V gives CDR1 SEHNR, CDR2 FQNEAQ (reference sequence). CDR3 DNA sequence: TGTGCCAGCAGCTGGGGACTAGCGGGAGGGCTACGGCAGTTCTTC. Protein sequence: CASSWGLAGGLRQFF.

The chain employs TRBV2 and TRBJ1-2; D may be TRBD1 (6 bases). The length of the CDR3 is 14 residues. Between the trimmed V and J ends, which lost 0 bases and 7 bases, there was a span of 12 bases. Germline CDR1 is SNHLY and CDR2 is FYNNEI. For the CDR3, the DNA is TGTGCCAGCAGTGAAGCGGTGGGGGCTCGTGGCTACACCTTC. It specifies CASSEAVGARGYTF.